This TCR beta chain was captured in a study of T-cell memory formation after mild COVID-19. The study's findings and limits: Clones from the second wave (peaking day 37) had unconfirmed SARS-CoV-2 specificity. Chiefly within CM and EM were the contracting CD4+ clones; CD8+ ones were within EMRA. Clones contracting across day 15 to 85 had a balanced CD4/CD8 profile; later expanding clones leaned CD4+.

The V and J ends lost 4 bases and 9 bases respectively, with 12 bases between them. The germline V gene has CDR1 KGHSH and CDR2 LQKENI. CDR3 size: 12 residues. Using its own MiXCR run on the 5' RACE reads, TCRdb lists one record per CDR3 protein. This sample carries some 310,000 distinct CDR3 sequences, around a fifth of them seen once, and the ten largest clones take around a fifth. In its sample, this clonotype was seen a few times. Antigen specificity is unknown. This chain connects TRBV18 to TRBJ2-5; D tentatively reads TRBD1 or TRBD2 (6 bases each). The sequenced sample consisted of PBMCs or a T cell subset sorted from them (not recorded which). The receptor comes from a man aged 18 to 30 who had mild COVID-19 (a few samples of this study predate the infection). Cell type and time point are not known. CDR3 DNA: TGTGCCAGCTCACTACCGGGGGCCCCCCAGTACTTC. Amino acids: CASSLPGAPQYF.